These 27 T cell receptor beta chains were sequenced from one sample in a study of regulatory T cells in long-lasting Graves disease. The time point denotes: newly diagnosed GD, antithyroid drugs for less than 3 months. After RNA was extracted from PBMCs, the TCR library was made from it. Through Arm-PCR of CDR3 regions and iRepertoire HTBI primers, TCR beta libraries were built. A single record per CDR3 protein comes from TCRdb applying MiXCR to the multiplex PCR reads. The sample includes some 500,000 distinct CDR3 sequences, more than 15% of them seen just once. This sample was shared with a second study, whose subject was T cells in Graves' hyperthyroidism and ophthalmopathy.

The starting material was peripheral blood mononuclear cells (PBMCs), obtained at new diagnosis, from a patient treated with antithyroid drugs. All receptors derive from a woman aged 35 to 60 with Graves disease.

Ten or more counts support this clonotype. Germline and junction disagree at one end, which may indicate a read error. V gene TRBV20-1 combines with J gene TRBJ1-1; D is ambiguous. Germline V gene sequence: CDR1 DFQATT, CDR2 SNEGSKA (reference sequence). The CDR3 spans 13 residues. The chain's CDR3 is CSAREIMNTEAFF. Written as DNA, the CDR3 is TGCAGTGCTCGAGAGATCATGAACACTGAAGCTTTCTTT.

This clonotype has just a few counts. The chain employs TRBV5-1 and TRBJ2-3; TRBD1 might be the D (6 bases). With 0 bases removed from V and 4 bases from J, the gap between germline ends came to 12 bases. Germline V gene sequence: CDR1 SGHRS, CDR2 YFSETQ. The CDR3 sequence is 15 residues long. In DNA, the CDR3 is TGCGCCAGCAGCTTGGGTTACAGGGTGGCAGATACGCAGTATTTT. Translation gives CASSLGYRVADTQYF.

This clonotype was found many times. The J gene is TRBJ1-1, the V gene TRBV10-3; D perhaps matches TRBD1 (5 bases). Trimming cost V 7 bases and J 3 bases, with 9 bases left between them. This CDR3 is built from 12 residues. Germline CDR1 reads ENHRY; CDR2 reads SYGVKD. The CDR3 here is CAITPGHTEAFF. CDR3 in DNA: TGTGCCATCACCCCGGGGCACACTGAAGCTTTCTTT.

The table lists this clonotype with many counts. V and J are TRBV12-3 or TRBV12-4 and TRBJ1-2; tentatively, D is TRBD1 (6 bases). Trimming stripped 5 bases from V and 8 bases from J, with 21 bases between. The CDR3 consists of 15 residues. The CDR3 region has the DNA TGTGCCAGCAGTCCCCGGGACACTTCAACGGGGGGCTACACCTTC. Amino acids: CASSPRDTSTGGYTF.

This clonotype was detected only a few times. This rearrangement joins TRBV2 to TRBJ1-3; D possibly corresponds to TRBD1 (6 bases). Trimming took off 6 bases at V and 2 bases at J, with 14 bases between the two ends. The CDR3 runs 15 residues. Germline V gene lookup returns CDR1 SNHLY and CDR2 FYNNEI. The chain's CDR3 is CASSEHRVTGNTIYF. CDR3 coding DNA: TGTGCCAGCAGCGAGCACAGGGTGACTGGAAACACCATATATTTT.

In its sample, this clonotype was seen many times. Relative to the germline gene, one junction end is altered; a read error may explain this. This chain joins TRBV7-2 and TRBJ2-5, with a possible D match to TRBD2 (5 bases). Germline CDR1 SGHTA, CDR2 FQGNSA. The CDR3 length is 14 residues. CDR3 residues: CASSPLAMANPVGF. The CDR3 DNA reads TGTGCCAGCAGCCCCCTAGCAATGGCCAACCCAGTAGGGTTC.

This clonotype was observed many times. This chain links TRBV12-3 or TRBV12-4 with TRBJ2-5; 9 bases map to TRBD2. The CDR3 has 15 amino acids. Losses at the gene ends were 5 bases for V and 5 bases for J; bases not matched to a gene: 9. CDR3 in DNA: TGTGCCAGCAGTCCTGCGGGGGGGCCTTACGAGACCCAGTACTTC. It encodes CASSPAGGPYETQYF.

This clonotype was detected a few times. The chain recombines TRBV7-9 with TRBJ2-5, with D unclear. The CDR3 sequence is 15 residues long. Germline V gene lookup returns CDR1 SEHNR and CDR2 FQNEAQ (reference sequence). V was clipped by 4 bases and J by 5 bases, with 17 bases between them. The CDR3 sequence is CASSSVLGIRETQYF. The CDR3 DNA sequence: TGTGCCAGCAGCTCGGTACTGGGGATCCGGGAGACCCAGTACTTC.

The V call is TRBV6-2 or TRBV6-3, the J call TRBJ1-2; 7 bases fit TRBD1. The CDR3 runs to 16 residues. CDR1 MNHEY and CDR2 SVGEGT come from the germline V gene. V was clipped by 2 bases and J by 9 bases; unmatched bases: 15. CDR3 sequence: CASSYRGEGTDSSYTF. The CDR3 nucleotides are TGTGCCAGCAGTTACCGGGGCGAGGGGACAGACTCCAGCTACACCTTC.

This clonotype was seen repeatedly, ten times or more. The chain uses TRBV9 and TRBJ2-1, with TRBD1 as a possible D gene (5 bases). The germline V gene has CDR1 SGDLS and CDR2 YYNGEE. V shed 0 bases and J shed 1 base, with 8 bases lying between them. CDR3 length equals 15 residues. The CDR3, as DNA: TGTGCCAGCAGCGTAGAGTCAGGGTCCTACAATGAGCAGTTCTTC. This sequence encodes CASSVESGSYNEQFF.

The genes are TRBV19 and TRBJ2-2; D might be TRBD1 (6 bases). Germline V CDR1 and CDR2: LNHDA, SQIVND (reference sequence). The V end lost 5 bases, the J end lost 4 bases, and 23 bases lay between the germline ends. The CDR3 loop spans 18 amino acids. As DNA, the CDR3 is TGTGCCAGTAGTCACTCCACATACAGGGTGGTAGGCACCGGGGAGCTGTTTTTT. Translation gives CASSHSTYRVVGTGELFF.

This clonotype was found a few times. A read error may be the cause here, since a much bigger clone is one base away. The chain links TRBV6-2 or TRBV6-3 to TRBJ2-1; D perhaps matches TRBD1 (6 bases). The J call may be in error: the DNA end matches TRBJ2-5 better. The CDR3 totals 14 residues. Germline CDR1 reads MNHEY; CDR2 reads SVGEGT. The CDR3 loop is CASRDVGAEEAQYF. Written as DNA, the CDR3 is TGTGCCAGCAGAGACGTGGGGGCAGAGGAGGCCCAGTACTTC.

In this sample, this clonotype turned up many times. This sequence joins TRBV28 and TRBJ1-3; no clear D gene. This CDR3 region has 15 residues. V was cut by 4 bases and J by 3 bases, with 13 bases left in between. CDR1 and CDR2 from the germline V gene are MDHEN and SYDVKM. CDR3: CASSSSEGRGNTIYF. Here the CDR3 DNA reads TGTGCCAGCAGTTCCTCGGAGGGCCGTGGAAACACCATATATTTT.

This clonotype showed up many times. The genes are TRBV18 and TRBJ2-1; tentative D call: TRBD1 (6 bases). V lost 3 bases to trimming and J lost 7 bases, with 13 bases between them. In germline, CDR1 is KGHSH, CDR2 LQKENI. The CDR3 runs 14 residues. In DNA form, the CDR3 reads TGTGCCAGCTCACCGGTGGGGGCTGGGAATGAGCAGTTCTTC. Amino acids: CASSPVGAGNEQFF.

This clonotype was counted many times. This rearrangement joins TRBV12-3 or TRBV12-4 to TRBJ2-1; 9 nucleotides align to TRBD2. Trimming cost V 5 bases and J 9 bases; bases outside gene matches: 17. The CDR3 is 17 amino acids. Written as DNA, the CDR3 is TGTGCCAGCAGTCTAGGGGGGTTGAGCGGGGGGTCAGGTGAGCAGTTCTTC. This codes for CASSLGGLSGGSGEQFF.

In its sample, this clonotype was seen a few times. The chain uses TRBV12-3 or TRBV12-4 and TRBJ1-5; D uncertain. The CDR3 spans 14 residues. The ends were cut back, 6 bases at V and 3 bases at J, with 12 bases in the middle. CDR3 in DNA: TGTGCCAGCAGGACCGCCGGGAACAATCAGCCCCAGCATTTT. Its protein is CASRTAGNNQPQHF.

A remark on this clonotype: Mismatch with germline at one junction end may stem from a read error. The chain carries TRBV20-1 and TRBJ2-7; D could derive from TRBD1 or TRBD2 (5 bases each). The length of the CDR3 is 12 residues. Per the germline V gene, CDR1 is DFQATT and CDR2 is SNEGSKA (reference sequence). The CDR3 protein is CSTRDRGHEQYF. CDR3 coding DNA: TGCAGTACTAGAGATCGGGGCCACGAGCAGTACTTC.

The CDR3 DNA reads TGTGCCAGTAGTGTAAGGTCAACTAATGAAAAACTGTTTTTT. This translates into CASSVRSTNEKLFF. The chain joins TRBV19 to TRBJ1-4; no clear D gene. Between the trimmed V and J ends, which lost 5 bases and 0 bases, there was a span of 7 bases. Per the germline V gene, CDR1 is LNHDA and CDR2 is SQIVND (reference sequence). The CDR3 totals 14 residues.

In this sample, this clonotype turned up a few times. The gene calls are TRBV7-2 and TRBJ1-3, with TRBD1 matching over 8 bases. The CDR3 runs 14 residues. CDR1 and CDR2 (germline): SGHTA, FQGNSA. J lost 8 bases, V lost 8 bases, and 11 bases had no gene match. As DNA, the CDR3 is TGTGCCAGCCGAAAACGGACAGGGACAGACACCATATATTTT. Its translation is CASRKRTGTDTIYF. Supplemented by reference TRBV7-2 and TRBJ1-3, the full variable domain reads GAGVSQSPSNKVTEKGKDVELRCDPISGHTALYWYRQSLGQGLEFLIYFQGNSAPDKSGLPSDRFSAERTGGSVSTLTIQRTQQEDSAVYLCASRKRTGTDTIYFGEGSWLTVV.

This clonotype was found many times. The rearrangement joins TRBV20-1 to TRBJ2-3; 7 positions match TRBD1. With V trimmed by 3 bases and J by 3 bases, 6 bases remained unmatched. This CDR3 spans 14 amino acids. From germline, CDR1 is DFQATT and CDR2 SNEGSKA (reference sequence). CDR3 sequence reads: CSARGRGSTDTQYF. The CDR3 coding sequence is TGCAGTGCTAGGGGCAGGGGGAGTACAGATACGCAGTATTTT.

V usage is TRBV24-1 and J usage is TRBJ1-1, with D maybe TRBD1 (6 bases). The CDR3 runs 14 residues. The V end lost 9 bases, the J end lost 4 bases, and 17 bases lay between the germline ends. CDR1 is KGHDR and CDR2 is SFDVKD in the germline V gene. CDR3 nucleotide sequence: TGTGCCACCGCGGGGGCCGCGGAAAGCACTGAAGCTTTCTTT. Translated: CATAGAAESTEAFF.

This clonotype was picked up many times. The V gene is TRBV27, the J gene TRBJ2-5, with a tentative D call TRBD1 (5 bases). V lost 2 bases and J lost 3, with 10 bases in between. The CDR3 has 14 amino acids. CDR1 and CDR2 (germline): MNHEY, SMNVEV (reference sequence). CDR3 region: CASSLRRVKETQYF. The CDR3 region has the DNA TGTGCCAGCAGTTTACGCAGGGTAAAAGAGACCCAGTACTTC.

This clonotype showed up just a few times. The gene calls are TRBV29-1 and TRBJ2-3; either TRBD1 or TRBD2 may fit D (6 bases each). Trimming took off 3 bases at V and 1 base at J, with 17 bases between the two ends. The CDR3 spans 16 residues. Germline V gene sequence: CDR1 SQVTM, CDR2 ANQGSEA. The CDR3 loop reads CSVEGYRGLGTDTQYF. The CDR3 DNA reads TGCAGCGTTGAGGGGTACCGGGGGCTGGGCACAGATACGCAGTATTTT.

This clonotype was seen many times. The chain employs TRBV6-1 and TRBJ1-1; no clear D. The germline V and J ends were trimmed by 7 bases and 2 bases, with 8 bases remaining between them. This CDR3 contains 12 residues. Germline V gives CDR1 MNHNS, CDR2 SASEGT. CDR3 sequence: CASNSGNTEAFF. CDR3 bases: TGTGCCAGCAATAGCGGCAACACTGAAGCTTTCTTT.

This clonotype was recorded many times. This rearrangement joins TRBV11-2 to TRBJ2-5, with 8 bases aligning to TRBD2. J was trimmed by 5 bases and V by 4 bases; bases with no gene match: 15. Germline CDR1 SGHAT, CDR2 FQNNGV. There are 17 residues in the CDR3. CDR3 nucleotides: TGTGCCAGCAGCTCGGGCCTTTCGCGGGGGGCCGAGGAGACCCAGTACTTC. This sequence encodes CASSSGLSRGAEETQYF.

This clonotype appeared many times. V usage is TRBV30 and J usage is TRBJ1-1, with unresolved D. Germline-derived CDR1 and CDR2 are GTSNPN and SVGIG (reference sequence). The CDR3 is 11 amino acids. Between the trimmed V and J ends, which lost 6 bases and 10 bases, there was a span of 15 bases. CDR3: CACEDGEGAFF. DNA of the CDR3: TGTGCCTGTGAGGACGGGGAGGGAGCTTTCTTT.

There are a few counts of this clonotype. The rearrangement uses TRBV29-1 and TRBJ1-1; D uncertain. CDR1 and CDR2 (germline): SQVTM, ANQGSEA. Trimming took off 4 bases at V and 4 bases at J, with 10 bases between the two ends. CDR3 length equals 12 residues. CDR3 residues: CSVVSLSTEAFF. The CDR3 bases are TGCAGCGTTGTAAGTCTGTCCACTGAAGCTTTCTTT. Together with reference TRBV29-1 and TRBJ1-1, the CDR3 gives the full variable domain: SAVISQKPSRDICQRGTSLTIQCQVDSQVTMMFWYRQQPGQSLTLIATANQGSEATYESGFVIDKFPISRPNLTFSTLTVSNMSPEDSSIYLCSVVSLSTEAFFGQGTRLTVV.